This TCR beta chain is from a study of control samples from healthy donors and cancer patients. The length of the CDR3 is 13 residues. The V end was cut by 2 bases, the J end by 2 bases, with 6 bases between. Profiled with immunoSEQ multiplex PCR; TCRdb holds only in-frame clones, not every one. The data contain around 150,000 clones, about 95% of them singletons. This clonotype was obtained from a man in his sixties with colorectal cancer. The V and J genes are TRBV12-3 or TRBV12-4 and TRBJ2-5; D not resolved. Sequenced: PBMCs. The CDR3 sequence is CASSLFEQETQYF. The CDR3 DNA sequence: TGTGCCAGCAGTTTATTTGAACAAGAGACCCAGTACTTC.